The 23 T cell receptor beta chains below come from one sample, sequenced in a study of blood T cell repertoires in COVID-19. The protocol was immunoSEQ multiplex PCR, while the TCRdb copy is restricted to in-frame clones and leaves out a portion. This table holds 200,000 to 250,000 clones, about 85% found once. The sequenced material came from peripheral blood. These receptors originate from a woman of 80 years or more with active or convalescent COVID-19.

The chain uses TRBV3-1 (or the pseudogene TRBV3-2) and TRBJ1-2, with TRBD1 matching over 12 bases. The CDR3 runs to 16 residues. V shed 3 bases and J 7 bases; nucleotides not matched to a gene: 9. Germline V gives CDR1 LGHDT, CDR2 YNNKEL (reference sequence). The CDR3 protein is CASSHPTGTGGGGYTF. In nucleotides, the CDR3 is TGTGCCAGCAGCCATCCGACCGGGACAGGGGGCGGTGGCTACACCTTC.

The table lists this clone with a count of one. The rearrangement joins TRBV2 to TRBJ1-2, with 8 positions matching TRBD1. V trimming: 6 bases; J trimming: 7 bases; junction bases outside the gene matches: 10. Per the germline V gene, CDR1 is SNHLY and CDR2 is FYNNEI. The CDR3 length is 14 residues. CDR3 loop: CASRRVTGGGGYTF. The DNA of the CDR3 is TGTGCCAGCAGACGCGTAACAGGGGGGGGTGGCTACACCTTC.

The chain carries TRBV4-1 and TRBJ1-6; D remains ambiguous. Germline lookup yields CDR1 MGHRA and CDR2 YSYEKL. Trimming took off 1 base at V and 6 bases at J, with 13 bases between the two ends. CDR3 length: 16 residues. The CDR3 DNA reads TGCGCCAGCAGCCAAGGGTACCGTAGTGTTAATTCACCCCTCCACTTT. Protein: CASSQGYRSVNSPLHF.

This clone came up a few times. V usage is TRBV5-4 and J usage is TRBJ2-7; possible D gene TRBD2, 5 bases. With 4 bases removed from V and 6 bases from J, the gap between germline ends came to 20 bases. Germline CDR1 SGHNT, CDR2 YYREEE (reference sequence). This CDR3 region has 15 residues. The CDR3 loop is CASSPGAGELIEQYF. For the CDR3, the DNA is TGTGCCAGCAGCCCAGGCGCCGGGGAGTTGATCGAGCAGTACTTC.

This chain connects TRBV29-1 to TRBJ2-5, with TRBD2 identical over 11 bases. Trimming took 5 bases from V and 4 from J; bases not matched to a gene: 9. Germline V gene lookup returns CDR1 SQVTM and CDR2 ANQGSEA. The CDR3 has 15 residues. The CDR3 sequence is CSVPYWTSGLETQYF. In DNA form, the CDR3 reads TGCAGCGTTCCCTATTGGACTAGCGGGTTAGAGACCCAGTACTTC.

Concerning this clone itself: This sample also contains other DNA sequences that code for the same CDR3. This chain connects TRBV5-1 to TRBJ2-1, with 12 bases lining up with TRBD2. The germline V gene has CDR1 SGHRS and CDR2 YFSETQ. The CDR3 runs 15 residues. V lost 0 bases to trimming and J lost 7 bases; unmatched junction nucleotides: 2. CDR3 region: CASSLGLAGVNEQFF. The DNA for the CDR3 is TGCGCCAGCAGCTTGGGACTAGCGGGGGTTAATGAGCAGTTCTTC.

This chain links TRBV5-4 with TRBJ2-1; D is perhaps TRBD2 (5 bases). V lost 2 bases and J 0 bases, leaving 9 bases between the germline ends. Germline V gene lookup returns CDR1 SGHNT and CDR2 YYREEE (reference sequence). This CDR3 comprises 15 residues. CDR3 protein: CASSFSGSSYNEQFF. As DNA, the CDR3 is TGTGCCAGCAGCTTTTCGGGGAGCTCCTACAATGAGCAGTTCTTC.

This clone was recorded once. V is TRBV30 and J is TRBJ2-1; 9 nucleotides agree with TRBD1. V shed 2 bases, J shed 3 bases, and the junction held 2 bases outside the gene matches. The CDR3 is made up of 14 amino acids. CDR1 and CDR2 (germline): GTSNPN, SVGIG (reference sequence). CDR3 in amino acids: CAWSLDRGYNEQFF. The CDR3 DNA is TGTGCCTGGAGTCTGGACAGGGGCTACAATGAGCAGTTCTTC.

The DNA of the CDR3 is TGTGCCAGTAGTTTGTCCCAAGCGGGCGAAAAACTGTTTTTT. Translation: CASSLSQAGEKLFF. V gene TRBV19 combines with J gene TRBJ1-4; D not resolved. This CDR3 spans 14 amino acids. V lost 5 bases and J 8 bases, leaving 15 bases between the germline ends. CDR1 and CDR2 from the germline V gene are LNHDA and SQIVND (reference sequence). The full variable domain, with the rest looked up from reference TRBV19 and TRBJ1-4, is DGGITQSPKYLFRKEGQNVTLSCEQNLNHDAMYWYRQDPGQGLRLIYYSQIVNDFQKGDIAEGYSVSREKKESFPLTVTSAQKNPTAFYLCASSLSQAGEKLFFGSGTQLSVL.

This clone was detected a few times. V gene TRBV30 combines with J gene TRBJ1-1, with D tentatively TRBD1 (6 bases). CDR3 length: 15 residues. The V gene's germline CDR1 is GTSNPN and CDR2 SVGIG (reference sequence). Trimming shortened V by 0 bases and J by 6 bases, and 17 bases separated the two germline ends. CDR3 amino acids: CAWSVRIGGGSEAFF. CDR3 nucleotides: TGTGCCTGGAGTGTACGGATCGGGGGGGGCTCTGAAGCTTTCTTT.

The chain carries TRBV4-1 and TRBJ2-3; possibly TRBD2 for D (6 bases). Germline V CDR1 and CDR2: MGHRA, YSYEKL. The CDR3 totals 15 residues. V was pared by 4 bases and J by 1 base, with 12 bases between. The CDR3 loop reads CASSPGGPRTDTQYF. Here the CDR3 DNA reads TGCGCCAGCAGCCCCGGGGGACCTCGCACAGATACGCAGTATTTT.

The V and J genes are TRBV7-2 and TRBJ1-1; 7 positions agree with TRBD1. The germline V gene encodes CDR1 SGHTA and CDR2 FQGNSA. J lost 8 bases, V lost 1 base, and 4 bases had no gene match. The CDR3 loop spans 13 amino acids. The CDR3 DNA reads TGTGCCAGCAGCTTAGGACAGGGCCTAGAAGCTTTCTTT. Protein product: CASSLGQGLEAFF.

This clone was seen a handful of times. The chain employs TRBV11-2 and TRBJ2-2; 10 bases are shared with TRBD2. Germline loops: CDR1 SGHAT, CDR2 FQNNGV. The CDR3 has 14 residues. With 9 bases clipped from V and 6 bases from J, the junction kept 7 bases outside the gene matches. The CDR3 reads CASRTSGIAGELFF. The CDR3 DNA reads TGTGCCAGTCGTACTAGCGGGATAGCCGGGGAGCTGTTTTTT.

This chain connects TRBV3-1 (or the pseudogene TRBV3-2) to TRBJ1-5; perhaps TRBD1 as D (5 bases). The germline V gene encodes CDR1 LGHDT and CDR2 YNNKEL (reference sequence). The CDR3 consists of 16 residues. The V end lost 1 base, the J end lost 0 bases, and 10 bases lay between the germline ends. CDR3 loop: CASSQVAGDSNQPQHF. In nucleotides, the CDR3 is TGTGCCAGCAGCCAAGTAGCGGGGGATAGCAATCAGCCCCAGCATTTT.

The chain is built from TRBV2 and TRBJ2-2; no clear D. V was trimmed by 6 bases and J by 4 bases, leaving 15 bases between them. Germline V gene data show CDR1 as SNHLY and CDR2 as FYNNEI. This CDR3 comprises 15 residues. The CDR3 DNA sequence: TGTGCCAGCAGAGCGTTGGAGACGGGCACCGGGGAGCTGTTTTTT. The encoded protein is CASRALETGTGELFF. Full variable domain (outside the CDR3, taken from reference TRBV2 and TRBJ2-2): EPEVTQTPSHQVTQMGQEVILRCVPISNHLYFYWYRQILGQKVEFLVSFYNNEISEKSEIFDDQFSVERPDGSNFTLKIRSTKLEDSAMYFCASRALETGTGELFFGEGSRLTVL.

DNA for the CDR3: TGTGCCAGCTCACCACTACAGAGCACAGATACGCAGTATTTT. It codes for CASSPLQSTDTQYF. V usage is TRBV18 and J usage is TRBJ2-3; D is unresolved. Germline lookup yields CDR1 KGHSH and CDR2 LQKENI. Trimming pared 1 base from V and 0 bases from J, leaving 5 bases between. The CDR3 length is 14 residues.

Notes on this clone: The sample holds other DNA sequences that translate to the same CDR3. The V and J genes are TRBV18 and TRBJ2-1; 10 nucleotides match TRBD2. Germline V gene sequence: CDR1 KGHSH, CDR2 LQKENI. The J segment lost 2 bases and the V segment lost 6 bases, leaving 4 bases of the junction unmatched. This CDR3 has 15 amino acids. The CDR3 spells CASSPTSGTYNEQFF. DNA of the CDR3: TGTGCCAGCTCGCCTACTAGCGGGACCTACAATGAGCAGTTCTTC.

This chain uses TRBV7-8 with TRBJ2-3, with 8 bases that match TRBD2. Trimming removed 5 bases from V and 1 base from J; junction bases left unmatched: 5. CDR1 is SGHVS and CDR2 is FQNEAQ in the germline V gene. This CDR3 is built from 15 residues. As DNA, the CDR3 is TGTGCCAGCAGCCCGGGGGGGCGAGGCACAGATACGCAGTATTTT. It is translated as CASSPGGRGTDTQYF.

This clone showed up just a few times. The chain joins TRBV18 to TRBJ1-3; 9 bases fit TRBD1. The trim removed 6 bases at V and 7 bases at J, leaving 4 bases unmatched. The CDR3 loop spans 13 amino acids. Germline CDR1 and CDR2: KGHSH and LQKENI. The CDR3 DNA is TGTGCCAGCTCCCCTGACAGGGGGAACACCATATATTTT. As protein: CASSPDRGNTIYF.

The J gene is TRBJ2-7, the V gene TRBV12-3 or TRBV12-4; 9 nucleotides match TRBD1. The CDR3 consists of 13 residues. The trim removed 6 bases at V and 4 bases at J, leaving 4 bases unmatched. The CDR3 nucleotides are TGTGCCAGCAGACCGGGACAGGGTTACGAGCAGTACTTC. Its translation: CASRPGQGYEQYF.

This chain joins TRBV4-2 and TRBJ1-1; possible D gene TRBD1, 5 bases. The CDR3 loop spans 15 amino acids. V shed 0 bases and J shed 1 base, with 9 bases lying between them. The V gene's germline CDR1 is LGHNA and CDR2 YNFKEQ. In nucleotides, the CDR3 is TGTGCCAGCAGCCAAGATACCAGGGAGAACACTGAAGCTTTCTTT. Protein sequence: CASSQDTRENTEAFF.

V usage is TRBV5-1 and J usage is TRBJ2-1; no firm D call. V lost 1 base and J lost 0, with 8 bases in between. CDR1 and CDR2 (germline): SGHRS, YFSETQ. The CDR3 runs to 15 residues. The CDR3 reads CASSLPGFSYNEQFF. In DNA form, the CDR3 reads TGCGCCAGCAGCTTGCCAGGCTTCTCCTACAATGAGCAGTTCTTC.

The J gene is TRBJ2-7, the V gene TRBV18, with 8 bases identical to TRBD2. Germline V CDR1 and CDR2: KGHSH, LQKENI. The CDR3 is made up of 16 amino acids. J was trimmed by 2 bases and V by 4 bases; bases with no gene match: 10. CDR3 sequence reads: CASSLAGAGEPYEQYF. As DNA, the CDR3 is TGTGCCAGCTCACTGGCCGGAGCGGGGGAGCCCTACGAGCAGTACTTC.